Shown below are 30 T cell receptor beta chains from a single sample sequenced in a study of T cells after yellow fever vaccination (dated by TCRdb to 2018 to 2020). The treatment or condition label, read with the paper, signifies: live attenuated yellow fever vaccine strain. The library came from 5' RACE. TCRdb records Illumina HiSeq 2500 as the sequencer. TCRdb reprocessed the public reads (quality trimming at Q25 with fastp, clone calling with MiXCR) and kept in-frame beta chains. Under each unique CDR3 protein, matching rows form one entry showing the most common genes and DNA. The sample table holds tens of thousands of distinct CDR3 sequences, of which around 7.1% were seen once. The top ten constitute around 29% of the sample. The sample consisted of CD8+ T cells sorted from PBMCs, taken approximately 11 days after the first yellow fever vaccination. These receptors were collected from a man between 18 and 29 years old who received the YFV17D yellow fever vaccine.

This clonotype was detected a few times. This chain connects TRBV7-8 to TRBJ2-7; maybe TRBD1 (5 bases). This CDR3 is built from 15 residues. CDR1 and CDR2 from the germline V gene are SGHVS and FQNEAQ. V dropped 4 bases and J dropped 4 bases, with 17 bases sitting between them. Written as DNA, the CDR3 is TGTGCCAGCAGCTCAGCAGGGTTAAAATTTTACGAGCAGTACGTC. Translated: CASSSAGLKFYEQYV.

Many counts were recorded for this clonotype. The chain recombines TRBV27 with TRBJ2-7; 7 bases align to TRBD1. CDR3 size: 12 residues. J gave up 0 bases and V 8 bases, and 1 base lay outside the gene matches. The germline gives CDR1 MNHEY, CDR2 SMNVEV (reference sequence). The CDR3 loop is CASGTASYEQYF. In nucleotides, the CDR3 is TGTGCCAGCGGGACAGCCTCCTACGAGCAGTACTTC.

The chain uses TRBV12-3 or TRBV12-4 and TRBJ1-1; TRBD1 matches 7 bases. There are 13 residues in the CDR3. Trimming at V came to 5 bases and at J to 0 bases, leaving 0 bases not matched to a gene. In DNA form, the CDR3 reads TGTGCCAGCAGTGACAGGGTGAACACTGAAGCTTTCTTT. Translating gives CASSDRVNTEAFF.

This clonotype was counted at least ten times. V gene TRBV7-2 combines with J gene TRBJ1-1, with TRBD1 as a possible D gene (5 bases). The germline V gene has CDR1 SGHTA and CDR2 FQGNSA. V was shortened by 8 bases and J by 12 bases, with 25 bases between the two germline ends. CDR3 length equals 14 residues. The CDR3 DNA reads TGTGCCAGCTATACAAACAGGCATCCCGGAGAAACTTTCTTT. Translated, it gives CASYTNRHPGETFF.

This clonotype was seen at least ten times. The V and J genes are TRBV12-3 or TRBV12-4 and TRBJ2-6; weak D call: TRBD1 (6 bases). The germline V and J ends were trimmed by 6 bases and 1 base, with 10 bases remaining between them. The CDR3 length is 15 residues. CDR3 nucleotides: TGTGCCAGCAGCCTACAGGGATCTGGGGCCAACGTCCTGACTTTC. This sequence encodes CASSLQGSGANVLTF.

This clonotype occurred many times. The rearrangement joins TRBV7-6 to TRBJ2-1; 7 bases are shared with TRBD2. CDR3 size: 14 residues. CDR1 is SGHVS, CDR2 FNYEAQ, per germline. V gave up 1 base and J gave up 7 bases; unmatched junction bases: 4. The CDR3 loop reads CASSLVLAQNEQFF. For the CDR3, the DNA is TGTGCCAGCAGCTTAGTACTAGCGCAGAATGAGCAGTTCTTC.

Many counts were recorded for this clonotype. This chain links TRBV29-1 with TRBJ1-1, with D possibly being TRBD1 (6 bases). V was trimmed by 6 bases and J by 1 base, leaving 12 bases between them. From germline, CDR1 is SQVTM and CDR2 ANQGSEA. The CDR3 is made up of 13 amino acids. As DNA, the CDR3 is TGCAGCGTGGAGGGACAAAAGAACACTGAAGCTTTCTTT. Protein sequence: CSVEGQKNTEAFF.

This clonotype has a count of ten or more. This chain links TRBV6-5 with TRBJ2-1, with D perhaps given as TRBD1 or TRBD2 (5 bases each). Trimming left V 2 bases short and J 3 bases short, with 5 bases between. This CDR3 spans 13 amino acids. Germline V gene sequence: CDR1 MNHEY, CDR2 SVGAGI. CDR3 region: CASSYGGYNEQFF. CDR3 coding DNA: TGTGCCAGCAGTTACGGGGGCTACAATGAGCAGTTCTTC.

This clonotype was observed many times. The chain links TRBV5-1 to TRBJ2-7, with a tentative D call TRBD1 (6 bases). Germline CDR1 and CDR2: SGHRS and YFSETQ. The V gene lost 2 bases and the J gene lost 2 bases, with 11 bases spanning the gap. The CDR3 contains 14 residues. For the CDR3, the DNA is TGCGCCAGCAGCTTAAGGGACACCACCTACGAGCAGTACTTC. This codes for CASSLRDTTYEQYF.

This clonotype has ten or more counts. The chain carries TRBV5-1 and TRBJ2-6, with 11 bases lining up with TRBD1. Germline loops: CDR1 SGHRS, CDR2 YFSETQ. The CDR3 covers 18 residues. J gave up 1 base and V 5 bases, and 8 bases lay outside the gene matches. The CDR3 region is CASRPGTGGSSGANVLTF. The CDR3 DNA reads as TGCGCCAGCAGACCCGGGACAGGGGGTTCATCTGGGGCCAACGTCCTGACTTTC. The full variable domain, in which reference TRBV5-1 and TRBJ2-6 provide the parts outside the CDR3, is KAGVTQTPRYLIKTRGQQVTLSCSPISGHRSVSWYQQTPGQGLQFLFEYFSETQRNKGNFPGRFSGRQFSNSRSEMNVSTLELGDSALYLCASRPGTGGSSGANVLTFGAGSRLTVL.

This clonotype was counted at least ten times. The CDR3 DNA is TGTGCCAGCAGCCCACCCCGGACAGGGCCAGAGACCCAGTACTTC. It is translated as CASSPPRTGPETQYF. The gene calls are TRBV7-9 and TRBJ2-5; 8 nucleotides match TRBD1. V trimming: 5 bases; J trimming: 4 bases; junction bases outside the gene matches: 9. The germline V gene has CDR1 SEHNR and CDR2 FQNEAQ (reference sequence). The CDR3 runs to 15 residues. Variable domain in full (rest from reference TRBV7-9 and TRBJ2-5): DTGVSQNPRHKITKRGQNVTFRCDPISEHNRLYWYRQTLGQGPEFLTYFQNEAQLEKSRLLSDRFSAERPKGSFSTLEIQRTEQGDSAMYLCASSPPRTGPETQYFGPGTRLLVL.

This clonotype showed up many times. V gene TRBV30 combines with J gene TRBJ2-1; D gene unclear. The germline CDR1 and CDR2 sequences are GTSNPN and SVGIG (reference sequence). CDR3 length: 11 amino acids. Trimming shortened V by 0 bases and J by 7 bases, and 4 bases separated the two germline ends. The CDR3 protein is CAWSVPNEQFF. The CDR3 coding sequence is TGTGCCTGGAGTGTACCGAATGAGCAGTTCTTC. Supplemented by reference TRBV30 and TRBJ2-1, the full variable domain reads SQTIHQWPATLVQPVGSPLSLECTVEGTSNPNLYWYRQAAGRGLQLLFYSVGIGQISSEVPQNLSASRPQDRQFILSSKKLLLSDSGFYLCAWSVPNEQFFGPGTRLTVL.

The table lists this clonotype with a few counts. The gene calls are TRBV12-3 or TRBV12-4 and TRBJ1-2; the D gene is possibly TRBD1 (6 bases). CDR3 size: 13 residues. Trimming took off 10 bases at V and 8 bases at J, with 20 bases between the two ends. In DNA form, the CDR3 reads TGTGCCACCGGTGACACCGGGGGCGTCGGCTACACCTTC. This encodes CATGDTGGVGYTF.

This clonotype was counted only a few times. The chain's CDR3 is CATRSGSTDTQYF. CDR3 nucleotide sequence: TGTGCCACGCGTAGCGGGAGCACAGATACGCAGTATTTT. This rearrangement joins TRBV12-3 or TRBV12-4 to TRBJ2-3; 7 bases map to TRBD2. This CDR3 is built from 13 residues. The V and J ends lost 10 bases and 0 bases, in that order; junction bases with no gene match: 4.

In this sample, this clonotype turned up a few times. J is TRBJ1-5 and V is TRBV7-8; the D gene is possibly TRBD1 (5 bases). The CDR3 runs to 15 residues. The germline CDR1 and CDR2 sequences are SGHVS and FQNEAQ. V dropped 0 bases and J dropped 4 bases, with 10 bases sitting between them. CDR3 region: CASSLAGTPNQPQHF. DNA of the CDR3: TGTGCCAGCAGCTTAGCAGGGACCCCAAATCAGCCCCAGCATTTT.

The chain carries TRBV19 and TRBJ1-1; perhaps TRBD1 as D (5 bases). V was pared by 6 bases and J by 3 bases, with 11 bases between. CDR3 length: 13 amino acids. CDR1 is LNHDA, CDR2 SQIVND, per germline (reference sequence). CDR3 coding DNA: TGTGCCAGTAGGTGGGGGGGTGACACTGAAGCTTTCTTT. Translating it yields CASRWGGDTEAFF.

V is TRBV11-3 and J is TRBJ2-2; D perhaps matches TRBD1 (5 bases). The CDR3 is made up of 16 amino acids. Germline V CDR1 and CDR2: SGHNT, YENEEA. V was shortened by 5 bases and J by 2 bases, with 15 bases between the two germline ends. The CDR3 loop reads CASSPGPGHNTGELFF. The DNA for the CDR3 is TGTGCCAGCAGCCCCGGGCCAGGACACAACACCGGGGAGCTGTTTTTT.

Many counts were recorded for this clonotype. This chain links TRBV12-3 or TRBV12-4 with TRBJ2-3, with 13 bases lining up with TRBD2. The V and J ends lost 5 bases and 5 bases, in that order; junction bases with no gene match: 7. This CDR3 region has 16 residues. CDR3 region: CASSGTSGDLRDTQYF. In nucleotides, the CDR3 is TGTGCCAGCAGTGGGACTAGCGGGGACCTGAGAGATACGCAGTATTTT.

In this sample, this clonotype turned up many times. CDR3 region: CASSHLTGELFF. CDR3 DNA sequence: TGCGCCAGCAGCCACCTCACCGGGGAGCTGTTTTTT. V and J are TRBV4-3 and TRBJ2-2; D is uncertain. Trimming left V 3 bases short and J 4 bases short, with 3 bases between. The CDR3 runs to 12 residues. In germline, CDR1 is LGHNA, CDR2 YSLEER.

CDR3 sequence: CASSSSFPGDTQYF. The CDR3, as DNA: TGTGCCAGCAGCTCATCCTTCCCTGGAGATACGCAGTATTTT. V usage is TRBV7-9 and J usage is TRBJ2-3, with unresolved D. V lost 4 bases to trimming and J lost 5 bases, with 13 bases between them. The germline gives CDR1 SEHNR, CDR2 FQNEAQ (reference sequence). CDR3 length: 14 amino acids. The full variable domain, rest sourced from reference TRBV7-9 and TRBJ2-3, is DTGVSQNPRHKITKRGQNVTFRCDPISEHNRLYWYRQTLGQGPEFLTYFQNEAQLEKSRLLSDRFSAERPKGSFSTLEIQRTEQGDSAMYLCASSSSFPGDTQYFGPGTRLTVL.

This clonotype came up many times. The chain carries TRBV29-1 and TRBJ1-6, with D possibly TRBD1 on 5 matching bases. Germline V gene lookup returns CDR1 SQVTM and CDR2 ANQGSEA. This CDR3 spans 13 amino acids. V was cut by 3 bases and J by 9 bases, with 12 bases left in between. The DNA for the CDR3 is TGCAGCGTTGAGGTCGCCGGGGGTTCACCCCTCCACTTT. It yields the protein CSVEVAGGSPLHF.

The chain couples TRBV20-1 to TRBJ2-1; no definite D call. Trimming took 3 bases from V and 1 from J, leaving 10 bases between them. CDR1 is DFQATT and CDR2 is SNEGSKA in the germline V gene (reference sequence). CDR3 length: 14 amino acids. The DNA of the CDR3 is TGCAGTGCTAGTATCAGCGAGTCCTACAATGAGCAGTTCTTC. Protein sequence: CSASISESYNEQFF.

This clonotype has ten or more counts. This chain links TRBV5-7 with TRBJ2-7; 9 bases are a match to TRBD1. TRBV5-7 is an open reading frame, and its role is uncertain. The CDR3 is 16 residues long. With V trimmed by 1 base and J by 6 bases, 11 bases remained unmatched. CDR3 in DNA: TGTGCCAGCAGCTTGACGCCGGGACAGGGAGTTTTCGAGCAGTACTTC. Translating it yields CASSLTPGQGVFEQYF.

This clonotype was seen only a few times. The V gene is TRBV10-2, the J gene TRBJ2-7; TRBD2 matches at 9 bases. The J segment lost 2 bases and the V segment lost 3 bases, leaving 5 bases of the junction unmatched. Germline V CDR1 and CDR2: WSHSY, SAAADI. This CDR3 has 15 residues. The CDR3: CASSDERGVTYEQYF. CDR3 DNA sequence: TGCGCCAGCAGTGACGAGCGGGGGGTTACCTACGAGCAGTACTTC.

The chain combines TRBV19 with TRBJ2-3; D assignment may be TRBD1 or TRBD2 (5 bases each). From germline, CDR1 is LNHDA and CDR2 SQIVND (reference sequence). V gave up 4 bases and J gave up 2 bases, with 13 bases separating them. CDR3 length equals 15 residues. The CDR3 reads CASSTGTSNTDTQYF. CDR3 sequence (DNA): TGTGCCAGTAGTACCGGGACCTCTAACACAGATACGCAGTATTTT.

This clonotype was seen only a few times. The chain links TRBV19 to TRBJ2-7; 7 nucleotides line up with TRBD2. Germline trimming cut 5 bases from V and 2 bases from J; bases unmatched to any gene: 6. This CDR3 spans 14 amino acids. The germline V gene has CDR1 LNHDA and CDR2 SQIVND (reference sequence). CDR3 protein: CASSSGGTTYEQYF. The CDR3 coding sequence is TGTGCCAGTAGTTCGGGGGGAACCACCTACGAGCAGTACTTC.

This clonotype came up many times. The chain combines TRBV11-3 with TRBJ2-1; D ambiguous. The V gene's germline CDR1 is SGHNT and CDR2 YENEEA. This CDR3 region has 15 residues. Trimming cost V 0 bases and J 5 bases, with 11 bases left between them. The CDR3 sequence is CASSLDVAPNNEQFF. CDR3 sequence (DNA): TGTGCCAGCAGCTTAGATGTTGCTCCGAACAATGAGCAGTTCTTC.

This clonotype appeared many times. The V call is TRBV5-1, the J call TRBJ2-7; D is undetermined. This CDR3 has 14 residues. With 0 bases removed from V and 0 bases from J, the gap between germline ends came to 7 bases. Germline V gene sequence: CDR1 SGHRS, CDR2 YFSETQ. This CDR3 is CASSLGFASYEQYF. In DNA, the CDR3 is TGCGCCAGCAGCTTGGGATTTGCCTCCTACGAGCAGTACTTC.

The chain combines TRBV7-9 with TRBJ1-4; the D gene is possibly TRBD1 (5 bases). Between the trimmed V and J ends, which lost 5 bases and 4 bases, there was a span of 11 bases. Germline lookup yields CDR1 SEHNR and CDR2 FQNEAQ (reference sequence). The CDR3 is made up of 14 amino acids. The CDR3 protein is CASSTTASNEKLFF. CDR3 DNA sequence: TGTGCCAGCAGCACGACAGCAAGTAATGAAAAACTGTTTTTT.

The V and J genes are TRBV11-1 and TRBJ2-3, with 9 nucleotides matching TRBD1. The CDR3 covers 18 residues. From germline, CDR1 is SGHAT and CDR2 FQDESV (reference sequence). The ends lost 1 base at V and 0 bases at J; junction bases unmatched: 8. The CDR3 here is CASSLDHRDRASTDTQYF. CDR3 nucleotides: TGTGCCAGCAGCTTAGACCACCGGGACAGGGCTAGCACAGATACGCAGTATTTT.